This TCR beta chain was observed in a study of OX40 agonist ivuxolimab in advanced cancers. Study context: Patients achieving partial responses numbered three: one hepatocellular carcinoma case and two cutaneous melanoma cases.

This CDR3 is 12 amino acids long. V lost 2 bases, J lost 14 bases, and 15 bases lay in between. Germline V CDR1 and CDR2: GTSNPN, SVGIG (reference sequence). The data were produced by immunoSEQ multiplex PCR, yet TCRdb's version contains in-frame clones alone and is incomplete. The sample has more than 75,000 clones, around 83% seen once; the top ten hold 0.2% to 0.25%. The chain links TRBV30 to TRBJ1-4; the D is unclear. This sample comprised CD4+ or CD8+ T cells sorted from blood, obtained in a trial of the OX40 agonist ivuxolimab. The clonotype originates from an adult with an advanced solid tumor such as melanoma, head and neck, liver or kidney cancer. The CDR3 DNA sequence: TGTGCCTGGAGTACGACCCCCGAGGTTCTGTTTTTT. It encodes CAWSTTPEVLFF.